Given below is one T cell receptor beta chain in context. Its antigen is unidentified. Molecular barcoding with unique molecular identifiers was used for the TCRbeta library. TCRdb independently ran MiXCR on the PCR reads; one entry per CDR3 protein. The repertoire includes 200,000 to 250,000 distinct CDR3 sequences, approximately 7% of them detected once, and less than 7% sits in the top ten. The sample is drawn from a study of T-cell reconstitution after alpha-beta-depleted transplantation in children. Findings and caveats of the study: The origin of alpha-beta T cells about two months after transplant was reportedly several hundred expanded graft clones. Elevated TCRbeta diversity at day 60 was traced, in some patients, to surviving recipient T cells and thymic progenitors. At one year after transplant, newly produced T cells mostly accounted for T-cell counts and diversity.

This CDR3 region has 15 residues. Per germline, CDR1 SGHKS and CDR2 YYEKEE (reference sequence). The V gene lost 0 bases and the J gene lost 8 bases, with 16 bases spanning the gap. The source of this sequence is a boy between 2 and 10 years old with acute lymphoblastic leukemia, due to receive a stem cell transplant. Source: PBMCs, taken before TCRalphabeta/CD19-depleted stem cell transplant. V and J are TRBV5-5 and TRBJ2-3; D remains unclear. The CDR3 sequence: CASSLGQVARFTQYF. The CDR3 DNA is TGTGCCAGCAGCTTGGGCCAAGTTGCAAGGTTTACGCAGTATTTT.